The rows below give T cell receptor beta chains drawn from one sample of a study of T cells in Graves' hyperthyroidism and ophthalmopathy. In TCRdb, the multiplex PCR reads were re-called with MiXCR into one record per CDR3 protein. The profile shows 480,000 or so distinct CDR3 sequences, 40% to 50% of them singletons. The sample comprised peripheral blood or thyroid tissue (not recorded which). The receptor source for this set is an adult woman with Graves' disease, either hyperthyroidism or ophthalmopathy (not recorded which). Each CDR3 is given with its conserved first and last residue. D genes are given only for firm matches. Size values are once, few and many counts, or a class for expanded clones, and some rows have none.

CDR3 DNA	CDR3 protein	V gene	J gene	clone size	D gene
TGTGCCAGCAGCTTAGGAGGGATGGGGGAGCTGTTTTTT	CASSLGGMGELFF	TRBV11-2	TRBJ2-2	NA	NA
TGTGCCAGCAGCGCTATCCGGGACAGTCACCCCCCCTATGGCTACACCTTC	CASSAIRDSHPPYGYTF	TRBV7-8	TRBJ1-2	few	TRBD1
TGCGCCAGCAGCGCTCTGGACAGGGGAACTGAAGCTTTCTTT	CASSALDRGTEAFF	TRBV5-1	TRBJ1-1	many	TRBD1
TGTGCCAGCAGATCCCCGGGACAGGGGGCAAGGGAGCAGTACTTC	CASRSPGQGAREQYF	TRBV11-2	TRBJ2-7	many	TRBD1
TGCAGCCGCCGGGAAGCCTACGAGCAGTACTTC	CSRREAYEQYF	TRBV29-1	TRBJ2-7	NA	NA
TGTGCCAGCAGCTTAGAGGGGGGGGTGCCGAACACTGAAGCTTCCTTT	CASSLEGGVPNTEASF	TRBV7-9	TRBJ1-1	many	NA
TGTGCCAGCAGTTTAGAGGGTGGGGCGGGCTACGAGCAGTACTTC	CASSLEGGAGYEQYF	TRBV12-3/TRBV12-4	TRBJ2-7	NA	NA
TGTGCCAGCAGCTTAGCTCAGCCCGGCACCTCTGGAAACACCATATATTTT	CASSLAQPGTSGNTIYF	TRBV7-6	TRBJ1-3	many	NA
TGTGCCAGCAGCATTGGGGGAACAGAGACCCAGTACTTC	CASSIGGTETQYF	TRBV7-2	TRBJ2-5	NA	NA
TGTGCCAGCAGTTCTCCGGGACAGGACTTATCGCTGTTTTTT	CASSSPGQDLSLFF	TRBV28	TRBJ1-4	few	TRBD1
TGTGCCAGTTGCCGGACAAGCTATGGCTACACCTTC	CASCRTSYGYTF	TRBV6-5	TRBJ1-2	NA	NA
TGTGCCATCAGTGAGTCCAGCAATAGCAATCAGCCCCAGCATTTT	CAISESSNSNQPQHF	TRBV10-3	TRBJ1-5	few	NA
TGCAGTGCTACACAGGGGGCCCAGTACTTC	CSATQGAQYF	TRBV20-1	TRBJ2-5	NA	TRBD1
TGCGCCAGCGGTGGAGACAGGACGAACTATGGCTACACCTTC	CASGGDRTNYGYTF	TRBV5-1	TRBJ1-2	NA	NA
TGTGCCAGCAGGACCGGTTCCGGGACTGAAGCTTTCTTT	CASRTGSGTEAFF	TRBV12-3/TRBV12-4	TRBJ1-1	NA	NA
TGTGCCAGCAGTTACGTCACCGGGGAGCTGTTTTTT	CASSYVTGELFF	TRBV6-2/TRBV6-3	TRBJ2-2	many	NA
TGTGCCAGCAGCGGGCTCAACACGAAGGATAGCACTGAAGCTTTCTTT	CASSGLNTKDSTEAFF	TRBV7-9	TRBJ1-1	NA	NA
TGCAGCGTTCTTGCCCCCGGTCAGCCCCAGCATTTT	CSVLAPGQPQHF	TRBV29-1	TRBJ1-5	many	NA
TGTGCCAGCACCATAGGACAGGGAGACTATGGCTACACCTTC	CASTIGQGDYGYTF	TRBV6-1	TRBJ1-2	few	TRBD1
TGTGCCACCAGTGATTTGAGCCCCACAGGGTTGGGGGACACTGAAGCTTTCTTT	CATSDLSPTGLGDTEAFF	TRBV24-1	TRBJ1-1	many	NA
TGTGCCAGGCCCACACGGCCAGGCGAGCAGTACTTC	CARPTRPGEQYF	TRBV2	TRBJ2-7	NA	NA
TGTGCCAGCAGTCCAGATAGGCGGTCCCAGCATTTT	CASSPDRRSQHF	TRBV12-3/TRBV12-4	TRBJ1-5	NA	NA
TGTGCCAGCAGCTTGCTTGCGGATAAAATCGGGACTCTCAACTATGGCTACACCTTC	CASSLLADKIGTLNYGYTF	TRBV5-6	TRBJ1-2	NA	NA